This T cell receptor beta chain was profiled in a study of T cells in localized non-small cell lung cancer. V gave up 5 bases and J gave up 5 bases; unmatched junction bases: 7. In germline, CDR1 is LNHDA, CDR2 SQIVND (reference sequence). CDR3 length equals 15 residues. Sequencing was performed with immunoSEQ multiplex PCR; in TCRdb, only in-frame clones are kept and a portion is missing. The sample yields some 35,000 clones, more than 90% seen once. The source is a female donor over 55 with stage I lung adenocarcinoma. The sample in question was peripheral blood, obtained before any cancer treatment. The rearrangement joins TRBV19 to TRBJ1-1; 11 bases line up with TRBD1. The CDR3 sequence is CASSPGDRGWTEAFF. The DNA for the CDR3 is TGTGCCAGTAGTCCCGGGGACAGGGGGTGGACTGAAGCTTTCTTT.